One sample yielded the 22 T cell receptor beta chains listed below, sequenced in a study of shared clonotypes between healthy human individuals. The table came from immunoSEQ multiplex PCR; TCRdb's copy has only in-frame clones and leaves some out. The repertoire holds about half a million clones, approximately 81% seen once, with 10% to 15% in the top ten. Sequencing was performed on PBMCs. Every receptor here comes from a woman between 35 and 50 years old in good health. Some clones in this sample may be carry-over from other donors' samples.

The CDR3: CASSSSGAGYGYTF. CDR3 sequence (DNA): TGCGCCAGCAGCTCGTCAGGGGCGGGCTATGGCTACACCTTC. The chain uses TRBV5-1 and TRBJ1-2; a possible D gene is TRBD1 (6 bases). CDR1 and CDR2 (germline): SGHRS, YFSETQ. There are 14 residues in the CDR3. V was cut by 3 bases and J by 4 bases, with 13 bases left in between.

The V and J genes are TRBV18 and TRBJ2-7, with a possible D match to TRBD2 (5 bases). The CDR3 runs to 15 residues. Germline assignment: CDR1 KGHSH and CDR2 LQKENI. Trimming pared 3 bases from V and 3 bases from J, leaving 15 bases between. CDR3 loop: CASSPSRVEGYEQYF. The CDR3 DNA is TGTGCCAGCTCACCCTCGCGGGTCGAGGGCTACGAGCAGTACTTC.

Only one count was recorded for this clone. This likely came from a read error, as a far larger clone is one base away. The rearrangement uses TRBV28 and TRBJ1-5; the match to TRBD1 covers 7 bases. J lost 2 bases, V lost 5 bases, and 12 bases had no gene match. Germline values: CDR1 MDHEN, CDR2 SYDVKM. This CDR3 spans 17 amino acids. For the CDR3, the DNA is TGTGCCAGCAGTCTCAGGGGGGGGACAGTAGGCAATCAGCCCCAGCATTTT. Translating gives CASSLRGGTVGNQPQHF.

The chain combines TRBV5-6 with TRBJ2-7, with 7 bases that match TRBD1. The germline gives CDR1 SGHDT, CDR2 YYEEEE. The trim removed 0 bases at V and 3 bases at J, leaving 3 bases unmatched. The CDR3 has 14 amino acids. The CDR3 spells CASSLGRQGYEQYF. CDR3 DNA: TGTGCCAGCAGCTTGGGGAGACAGGGCTACGAGCAGTACTTC.

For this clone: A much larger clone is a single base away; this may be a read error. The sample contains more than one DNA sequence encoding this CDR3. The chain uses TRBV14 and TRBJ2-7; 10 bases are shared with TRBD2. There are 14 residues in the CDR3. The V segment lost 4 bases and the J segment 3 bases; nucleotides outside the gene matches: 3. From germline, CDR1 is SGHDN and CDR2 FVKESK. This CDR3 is CASSRGLAVYEQYF. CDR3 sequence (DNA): TGTGCCAGCAGCCGTGGACTAGCGGTCTACGAGCAGTACTTC.

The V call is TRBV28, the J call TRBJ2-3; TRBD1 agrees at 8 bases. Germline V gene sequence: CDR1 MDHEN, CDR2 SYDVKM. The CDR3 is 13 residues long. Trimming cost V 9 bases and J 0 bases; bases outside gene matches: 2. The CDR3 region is CASWTGSTDTQYF. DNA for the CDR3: TGTGCCAGTTGGACAGGGAGCACAGATACGCAGTATTTT.

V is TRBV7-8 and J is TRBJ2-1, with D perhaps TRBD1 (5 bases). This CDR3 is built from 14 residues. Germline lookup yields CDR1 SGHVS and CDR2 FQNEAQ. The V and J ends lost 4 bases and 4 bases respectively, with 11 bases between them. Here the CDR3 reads CASSSRDRYNEQFF. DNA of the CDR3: TGTGCCAGCAGCTCTCGTGACAGATACAATGAGCAGTTCTTC. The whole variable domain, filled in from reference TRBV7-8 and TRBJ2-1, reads GAGVSQSPRYKVAKRGQDVALRCDPISGHVSLFWYQQALGQGPEFLTYFQNEAQLDKSGLPSDRFFAERPEGSVSTLKIQRTQQEDSAVYLCASSSRDRYNEQFFGPGTRLTVL.

CDR3 nucleotide sequence: TGCAGCGCCCGACGAGGGGGCGGCTACGAGCAGTACTTC. This encodes CSARRGGGYEQYF. The rearrangement uses TRBV29-1 and TRBJ2-7, with 7 bases lining up with TRBD1. The CDR3 totals 13 residues. Germline V gives CDR1 SQVTM, CDR2 ANQGSEA. The trim removed 7 bases at V and 3 bases at J, leaving 9 bases unmatched.

The CDR3, as DNA: TGTGCCAGCAGGGGGGGGTATGAGCAGTTCTTC. This sequence encodes CASRGGYEQFF. The chain carries TRBV2 and TRBJ2-1; 7 bases match TRBD2. Germline CDR1 SNHLY, CDR2 FYNNEI. This CDR3 has 11 amino acids. V gave up 6 bases and J gave up 8 bases; unmatched junction bases: 1.

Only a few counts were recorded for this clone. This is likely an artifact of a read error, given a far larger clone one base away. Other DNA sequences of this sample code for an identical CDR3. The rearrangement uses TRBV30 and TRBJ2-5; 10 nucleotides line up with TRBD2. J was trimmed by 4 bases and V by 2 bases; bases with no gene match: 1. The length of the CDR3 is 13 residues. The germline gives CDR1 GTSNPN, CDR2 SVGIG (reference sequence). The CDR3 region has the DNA TGTGCCTGGAGTAGACTAGCGGGAGAGACCCAGTACTTC. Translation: CAWSRLAGETQYF.

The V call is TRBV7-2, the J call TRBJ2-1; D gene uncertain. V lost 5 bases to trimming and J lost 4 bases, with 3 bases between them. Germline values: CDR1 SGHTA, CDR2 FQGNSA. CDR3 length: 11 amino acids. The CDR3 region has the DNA TGTGCCAGCAGCCCTTACAATGAGCAGTTCTTC. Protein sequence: CASSPYNEQFF.

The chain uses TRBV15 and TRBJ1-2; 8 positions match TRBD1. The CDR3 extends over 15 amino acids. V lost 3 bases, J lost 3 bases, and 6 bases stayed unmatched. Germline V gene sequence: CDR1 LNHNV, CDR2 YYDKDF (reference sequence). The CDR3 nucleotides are TGTGCCACCAGCAGGGACAGGGAATGGGACTATGGCTACACCTTC. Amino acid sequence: CATSRDREWDYGYTF.

CDR3 protein: CASSLDRREQYF. CDR3 coding DNA: TGTGCCAGCAGCTTAGATCGGCGGGAGCAGTACTTC. V and J are TRBV11-2 and TRBJ2-7; the D is unclear. Trimming removed 0 bases from V and 7 bases from J, with 7 bases in between. The CDR3 totals 12 residues. Germline CDR1 and CDR2: SGHAT and FQNNGV. The full variable domain, rest sourced from reference TRBV11-2 and TRBJ2-7, is EAGVAQSPRYKIIEKRQSVAFWCNPISGHATLYWYQQILGQGPKLLIQFQNNGVVDDSQLPKDRFSAERLKGVDSTLKIQPAKLEDSAVYLCASSLDRREQYFGPGTRLTVT.

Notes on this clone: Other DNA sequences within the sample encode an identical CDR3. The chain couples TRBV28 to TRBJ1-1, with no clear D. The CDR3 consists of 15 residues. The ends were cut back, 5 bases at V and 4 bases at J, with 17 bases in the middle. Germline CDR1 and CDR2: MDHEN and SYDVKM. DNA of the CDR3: TGTGCCAGCAGTCCCCGGGGAGGAAGGAGCACTGAAGCTTTCTTT. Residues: CASSPRGGRSTEAFF.

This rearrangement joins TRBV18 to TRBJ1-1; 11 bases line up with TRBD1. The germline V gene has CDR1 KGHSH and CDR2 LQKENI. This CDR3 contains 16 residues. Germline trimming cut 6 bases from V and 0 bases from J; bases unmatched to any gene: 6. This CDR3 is CASSRTGGVLNTEAFF. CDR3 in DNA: TGTGCCAGCTCGCGGACAGGGGGCGTTTTGAACACTGAAGCTTTCTTT.

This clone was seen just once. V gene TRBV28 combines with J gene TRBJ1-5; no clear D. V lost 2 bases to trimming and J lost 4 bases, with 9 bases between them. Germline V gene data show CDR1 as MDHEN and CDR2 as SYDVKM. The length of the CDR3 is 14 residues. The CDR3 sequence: CASSLIPWNQPQHF. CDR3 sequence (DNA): TGTGCCAGCAGTTTAATCCCGTGGAATCAGCCCCAGCATTTT.

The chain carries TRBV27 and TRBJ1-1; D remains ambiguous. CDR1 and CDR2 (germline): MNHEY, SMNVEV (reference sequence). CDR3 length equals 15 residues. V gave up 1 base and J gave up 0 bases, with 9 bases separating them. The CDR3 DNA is TGTGCCAGCAGTTTATTCGGCACGATGAACACTGAAGCTTTCTTT. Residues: CASSLFGTMNTEAFF.

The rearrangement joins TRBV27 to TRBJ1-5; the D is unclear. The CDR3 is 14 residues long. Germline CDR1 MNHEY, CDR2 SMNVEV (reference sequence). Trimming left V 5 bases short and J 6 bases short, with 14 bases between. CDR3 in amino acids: CASSLLPLAQPQHF. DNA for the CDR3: TGTGCCAGCAGTCTCCTTCCCCTCGCTCAGCCCCAGCATTTT.

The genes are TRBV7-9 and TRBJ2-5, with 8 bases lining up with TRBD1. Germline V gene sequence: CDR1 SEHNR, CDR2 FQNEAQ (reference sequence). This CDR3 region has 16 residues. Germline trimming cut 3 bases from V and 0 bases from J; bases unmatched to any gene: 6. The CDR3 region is CASSFSTGGNQETQYF. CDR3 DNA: TGTGCCAGCAGCTTTTCAACAGGGGGAAACCAAGAGACCCAGTACTTC.

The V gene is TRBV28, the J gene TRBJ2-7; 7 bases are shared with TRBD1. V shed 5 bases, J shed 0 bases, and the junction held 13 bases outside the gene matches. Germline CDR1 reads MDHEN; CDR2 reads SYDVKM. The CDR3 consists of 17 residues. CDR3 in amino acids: CASSPTKRTGTSYEQYF. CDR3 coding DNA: TGTGCCAGCAGTCCCACGAAACGGACAGGCACCTCCTACGAGCAGTACTTC.

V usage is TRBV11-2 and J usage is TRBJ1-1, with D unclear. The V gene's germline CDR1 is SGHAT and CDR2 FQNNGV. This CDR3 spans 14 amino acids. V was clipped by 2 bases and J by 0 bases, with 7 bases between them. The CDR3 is CASSLSQMNTEAFF. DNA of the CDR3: TGTGCCAGCAGCTTATCGCAGATGAACACTGAAGCTTTCTTT. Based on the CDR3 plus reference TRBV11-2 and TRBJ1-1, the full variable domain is EAGVAQSPRYKIIEKRQSVAFWCNPISGHATLYWYQQILGQGPKLLIQFQNNGVVDDSQLPKDRFSAERLKGVDSTLKIQPAKLEDSAVYLCASSLSQMNTEAFFGQGTRLTVV.

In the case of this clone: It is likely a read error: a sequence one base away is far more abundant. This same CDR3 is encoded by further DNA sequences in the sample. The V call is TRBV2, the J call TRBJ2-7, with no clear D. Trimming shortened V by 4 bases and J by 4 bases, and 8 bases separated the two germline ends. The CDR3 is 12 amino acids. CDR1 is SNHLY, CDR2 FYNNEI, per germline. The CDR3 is CASSGGRYEQYF. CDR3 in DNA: TGTGCCAGCAGTGGTGGGCGTTACGAGCAGTACTTC.